This passage covers 30 T cell receptor beta chains from one sample sequenced in a study of blood T cell repertoires in COVID-19. The method was immunoSEQ multiplex PCR; TCRdb's version includes in-frame clones alone and lacks a portion of them. Of some 150,000 clones in the sample, about four fifths were seen once. The sample comprised peripheral blood. These receptors were collected from a human donor with acute or convalescent COVID-19. The donor label of this sample is uncertain.

This clone occurred once. The chain joins TRBV5-1 to TRBJ2-7; TRBD2 aligns across 9 bases. The CDR3 runs to 14 residues. Germline values: CDR1 SGHRS, CDR2 YFSETQ. V was pared by 4 bases and J by 2 bases, with 4 bases of the junction left unmatched. The CDR3 DNA follows: TGCGCCAGCAGCCTAGCGGGGCTTACCTACGAGCAGTACTTC. It translates to CASSLAGLTYEQYF.

V is TRBV27 and J is TRBJ1-5, with D hard to call. Germline V gene data show CDR1 as MNHEY and CDR2 as SMNVEV (reference sequence). Trimming pared 4 bases from V and 6 bases from J, leaving 25 bases between. The CDR3 is 18 amino acids. This chain's CDR3 is CASSSRPPEGRTGQPQHF. The CDR3 coding sequence is TGTGCCAGCAGTTCGCGGCCCCCCGAGGGTAGAACCGGTCAGCCCCAGCATTTT.

The V gene is TRBV27, the J gene TRBJ2-7, with a possible D match to TRBD1 (6 bases). In germline, CDR1 is MNHEY, CDR2 SMNVEV (reference sequence). Trimming removed 6 bases from V and 3 bases from J, with 15 bases in between. This CDR3 spans 14 amino acids. The CDR3 DNA sequence: TGTGCCAGCAGATCCCCGGGACACGGCTACGAGCAGTACTTC. It codes for CASRSPGHGYEQYF.

V usage is TRBV7-2 and J usage is TRBJ1-2; D is possibly TRBD1 (6 bases). Deletions cut 6 bases from V and 6 bases from J, with 14 bases between. The germline CDR1 and CDR2 sequences are SGHTA and FQGNSA. CDR3 size: 13 residues. This chain's CDR3 is CASRPRGVHGYTF. The CDR3 DNA reads as TGTGCCAGCAGGCCCAGGGGAGTCCATGGCTACACCTTC.

CDR3 region: CASTLGLAGELFF. DNA of the CDR3: TGTGCCAGCACCCTCGGGCTAGCGGGGGAGCTGTTTTTT. The genes are TRBV12-3 or TRBV12-4 and TRBJ2-2, with D possibly being TRBD2 (6 bases). The CDR3 loop spans 13 amino acids. The V end was cut by 7 bases, the J end by 8 bases, with 14 bases between.

This chain joins TRBV19 and TRBJ2-1; TRBD2 matches 11 bases. Germline assignment: CDR1 LNHDA and CDR2 SQIVND (reference sequence). The CDR3 consists of 15 residues. Trimming cost V 5 bases and J 3 bases; bases outside gene matches: 3. DNA of the CDR3: TGTGCCAGTAGTCTTCTAGCGGGGGGCTACAATGAGCAGTTCTTC. Residues: CASSLLAGGYNEQFF.

The genes are TRBV27 and TRBJ2-1, with TRBD1 as a possible D gene (5 bases). Looked up from germline, CDR1 is MNHEY and CDR2 is SMNVEV (reference sequence). CDR3 length equals 15 residues. Trimming stripped 0 bases from V and 8 bases from J, with 14 bases between. The chain's CDR3 is CASSLSGRVLDEQFF. The CDR3 DNA follows: TGTGCCAGCAGTTTATCGGGCAGGGTCTTGGATGAGCAGTTCTTC.

The gene calls are TRBV24-1 and TRBJ2-1; 12 bases align to TRBD2. The CDR3 has 17 residues. Germline V gene sequence: CDR1 KGHDR, CDR2 SFDVKD. The J segment lost 7 bases and the V segment lost 6 bases, leaving 12 bases of the junction unmatched. CDR3 sequence reads: CATSPFLLAGGPNEQFF. The CDR3 DNA reads TGTGCCACCAGTCCCTTTCTACTAGCGGGGGGTCCAAATGAGCAGTTCTTC.

This clone has more than one count but fewer than ten. J is TRBJ1-2 and V is TRBV4-1; maybe TRBD1 (5 bases). The CDR3 sequence is 15 residues long. V was clipped by 6 bases and J by 4 bases, with 18 bases between them. Per germline, CDR1 MGHRA and CDR2 YSYEKL. The CDR3 DNA sequence: TGCGCCAGCAGGCCTGAAGGGGCAGGTGGCTATGGCTACACCTTC. This sequence encodes CASRPEGAGGYGYTF.

V usage is TRBV30 and J usage is TRBJ1-2, with TRBD1 matching 8 bases. Germline lookup yields CDR1 GTSNPN and CDR2 SVGIG (reference sequence). The trim removed 3 bases at V and 4 bases at J, leaving 7 bases unmatched. The CDR3 has 14 amino acids. The CDR3, as DNA: TGTGCCTGGAGCCAGGGGGGACAGGCCTATGGCTACACCTTC. It yields the protein CAWSQGGQAYGYTF. The whole variable domain, remainder taken from reference TRBV30 and TRBJ1-2, is SQTIHQWPATLVQPVGSPLSLECTVEGTSNPNLYWYRQAAGRGLQLLFYSVGIGQISSEVPQNLSASRPQDRQFILSSKKLLLSDSGFYLCAWSQGGQAYGYTFGSGTRLTVV.

The sample holds one count of this clone. The genes are TRBV9 and TRBJ1-2; D may be TRBD1 (5 bases). CDR3 size: 15 residues. CDR1 and CDR2 (germline): SGDLS, YYNGEE. Trimming left V 0 bases short and J 3 bases short, with 12 bases between. The CDR3 loop reads CASSVDPGGDYGYTF. CDR3 bases: TGTGCCAGCAGCGTAGATCCCGGGGGGGACTATGGCTACACCTTC.

The chain is built from TRBV7-2 and TRBJ2-3, with D unresolved. Germline CDR1 SGHTA, CDR2 FQGNSA. CDR3 size: 12 residues. V gave up 4 bases and J gave up 3 bases, with 5 bases separating them. In DNA form, the CDR3 reads TGTGCCAGCAGCTCACAAACAGATACGCAGTATTTT. Protein sequence: CASSSQTDTQYF.

The rearrangement links TRBV5-1 to TRBJ2-7; tentative D call: TRBD1 (6 bases). Trimming took 4 bases from V and 5 from J, leaving 16 bases between them. Germline assignment: CDR1 SGHRS and CDR2 YFSETQ. The CDR3 is 14 amino acids. The CDR3 nucleotides read TGCGCCAGCAGCGCCGACAGGCCAACCGACGAGCAGTACTTC. This sequence encodes CASSADRPTDEQYF.

This chain uses TRBV6-5 with TRBJ1-2, with 8 nucleotides matching TRBD1. Germline trimming cut 7 bases from V and 2 bases from J; bases unmatched to any gene: 6. Germline CDR1 is MNHEY and CDR2 is SVGAGI. The CDR3 spans 14 residues. CDR3 nucleotides: TGTGCCAGCACCGGGAGACAGGGGAACTATGGCTACACCTTC. Protein sequence: CASTGRQGNYGYTF.

This clone came up a few times. CDR3 nucleotide sequence: TGTGCCAGCAGTTCTTCTGGTGGGACAGGGGGCAATCAGCCCCAGCATTTT. The encoded protein is CASSSSGGTGGNQPQHF. The chain is built from TRBV28 and TRBJ1-5; TRBD1 aligns across 10 bases. Germline CDR1 reads MDHEN; CDR2 reads SYDVKM. J was trimmed by 2 bases and V by 4 bases; bases with no gene match: 8. The CDR3 totals 17 residues.

V usage is TRBV27 and J usage is TRBJ2-2; D possibly corresponds to TRBD2 (7 bases). The CDR3 runs 16 residues. Germline lookup yields CDR1 MNHEY and CDR2 SMNVEV (reference sequence). V lost 3 bases to trimming and J lost 3 bases, with 14 bases between them. The CDR3 reads CASSLRGGSYTGELFF. The CDR3 DNA follows: TGTGCCAGCAGTTTGAGGGGGGGGTCTTACACCGGGGAGCTGTTTTTT.

The V call is TRBV20-1, the J call TRBJ1-1; D unclear. Germline CDR1 reads DFQATT; CDR2 reads SNEGSKA (reference sequence). Trimming stripped 6 bases from V and 7 bases from J, with 12 bases between. The CDR3 spans 11 residues. CDR3 amino acids: CSARPGVEAFF. In nucleotides, the CDR3 is TGCAGTGCCAGGCCGGGAGTTGAAGCTTTCTTT.

J is TRBJ1-6 and V is TRBV5-1, with 7 positions matching TRBD1. The trim removed 0 bases at V and 9 bases at J, leaving 3 bases unmatched. This CDR3 contains 14 residues. Germline loops: CDR1 SGHRS, CDR2 YFSETQ. For the CDR3, the DNA is TGCGCCAGCAGCTTGGGACAGGGTGGTTCACCCCTCCACTTT. Residues: CASSLGQGGSPLHF.

Here the CDR3 reads CASSPETGVNTEAFF. DNA of the CDR3: TGTGCCAGCAGCCCAGAGACAGGGGTGAACACTGAAGCTTTCTTT. The chain uses TRBV7-9 and TRBJ1-1; 8 bases match TRBD1. Per germline, CDR1 SEHNR and CDR2 FQNEAQ (reference sequence). V was pared by 5 bases and J by 0 bases, with 5 bases of the junction left unmatched. The CDR3 is 15 amino acids.

A single count supports this clone. J is TRBJ2-7 and V is TRBV6-5, with D perhaps TRBD2 (6 bases). In germline, CDR1 is MNHEY, CDR2 SVGAGI. Trimming cost V 2 bases and J 4 bases, with 9 bases left between them. The CDR3 has 13 residues. CDR3 sequence reads: CASSYRAGYEQYF. The CDR3 nucleotides are TGTGCCAGCAGTTACCGGGCGGGGTACGAGCAGTACTTC.

CDR3 sequence (DNA): TGCGCCAGCAGCCAACCAGGGGAAAGTCAGCCCCAGCATTTT. It is translated as CASSQPGESQPQHF. The chain couples TRBV4-1 to TRBJ1-5; a weak D match, TRBD1 (6 bases). Germline V lookup: CDR1 MGHRA, CDR2 YSYEKL. The V and J ends lost 2 bases and 6 bases respectively, with 11 bases between them. This CDR3 is built from 14 residues.

This clone was detected once. The chain is built from TRBV5-4 and TRBJ2-5, with D maybe TRBD1 (5 bases). Germline-derived CDR1 and CDR2 are SGHNT and YYREEE (reference sequence). CDR3 size: 14 residues. V gave up 4 bases and J gave up 1 base, with 11 bases separating them. This chain's CDR3 is CASSLYRRQETQYF. DNA of the CDR3: TGTGCCAGCAGCCTCTACAGGCGCCAAGAGACCCAGTACTTC.

The V gene is TRBV12-5, the J gene TRBJ1-5; no firm D call. V shed 7 bases and J shed 11 bases, with 15 bases lying between them. Germline lookup yields CDR1 LGHNT and CDR2 FRNRAP. The CDR3 is 12 amino acids. In nucleotides, the CDR3 is TGTGCTAGTGCTCGATTGGGCGCATCCCAGCATTTT. This gives the protein CASARLGASQHF. The entire variable domain, with the rest obtained from reference TRBV12-5 and TRBJ1-5, is as follows: DARVTQTPRHKVTEMGQEVTMRCQPILGHNTVFWYRQTMMQGLELLAYFRNRAPLDDSGMPKDRFSAEMPDATLATLKIQPSEPRDSAVYFCASARLGASQHFGDGTRLSIL.

This clone has a handful of counts. V and J are TRBV5-1 and TRBJ1-1; 7 positions match TRBD1. V trimming: 4 bases; J trimming: 7 bases; junction bases outside the gene matches: 7. This CDR3 region has 13 residues. Germline V gene data show CDR1 as SGHRS and CDR2 as YFSETQ. The CDR3 DNA reads TGCGCCAGCAGCCTGGGACAGCTCTTTGAAGCTTTCTTT. Amino acids: CASSLGQLFEAFF.

The chain links TRBV3-1 (or the pseudogene TRBV3-2) to TRBJ1-1; weak D call: TRBD1 (5 bases). The V end lost 0 bases, the J end lost 4 bases, and 15 bases lay between the germline ends. The germline CDR1 and CDR2 sequences are LGHDT and YNNKEL (reference sequence). The CDR3 consists of 16 residues. For the CDR3, the DNA is TGTGCCAGCAGCCAAGATCGGAGGGGCCGACTCACTGAAGCTTTCTTT. This sequence encodes CASSQDRRGRLTEAFF.

The gene calls are TRBV29-1 and TRBJ1-1; tentatively, D is TRBD1 (5 bases). Trimming cost V 4 bases and J 4 bases, with 16 bases left between them. The CDR3 spans 14 residues. Looked up from germline, CDR1 is SQVTM and CDR2 is ANQGSEA. This CDR3 is CSVASGRVGTEAFF. The CDR3 coding sequence is TGCAGCGTTGCGAGTGGCAGGGTGGGCACTGAAGCTTTCTTT.

This rearrangement joins TRBV5-8 to TRBJ1-5, with D maybe TRBD1 (6 bases). Germline lookup yields CDR1 SGHTS and CDR2 YDEGEE. This CDR3 has 16 residues. V lost 2 bases and J lost 3, with 15 bases in between. In nucleotides, the CDR3 is TGTGCCAGCAGCTTAGGCGAAGGGGGTTTCAATCAGCCCCAGCATTTT. Its protein product is CASSLGEGGFNQPQHF. Drawing the rest from reference TRBV5-8 and TRBJ1-5, the complete variable domain is EAGVTQSPTHLIKTRGQQATLRCSPISGHTSVYWYQQALGLGLQFLLWYDEGEERNRGNFPPRFSGRQFPNYSSELNVNALELEDSALYLCASSLGEGGFNQPQHFGDGTRLSIL.

V is TRBV5-6 and J is TRBJ2-2, with D unclear. The CDR3 spans 14 residues. The V gene lost 3 bases and the J gene lost 4 bases, with 10 bases spanning the gap. Looked up from germline, CDR1 is SGHDT and CDR2 is YYEEEE. The CDR3 bases are TGTGCCAGCAGCTCGTGGCCTCGCACCGGGGAGCTGTTTTTT. Its translation is CASSSWPRTGELFF.

This chain uses TRBV7-9 with TRBJ2-7; tentative D call: TRBD2 (6 bases). The CDR3 covers 14 residues. The V gene lost 5 bases and the J gene lost 7 bases, with 18 bases spanning the gap. Germline CDR1 reads SEHNR; CDR2 reads FQNEAQ (reference sequence). CDR3 residues: CASSPRAEGKEQYF. The DNA for the CDR3 is TGTGCCAGCAGCCCCCGGGCGGAGGGAAAGGAGCAGTACTTC.

The chain carries TRBV27 and TRBJ1-4; 10 nucleotides line up with TRBD1. Per the germline V gene, CDR1 is MNHEY and CDR2 is SMNVEV (reference sequence). V shed 6 bases and J 0 bases; nucleotides not matched to a gene: 4. The CDR3 totals 16 residues. For the CDR3, the DNA is TGTGCCAGCAGAGGACAGGGGGTCGCAACTAATGAAAAACTGTTTTTT. Amino acids: CASRGQGVATNEKLFF.